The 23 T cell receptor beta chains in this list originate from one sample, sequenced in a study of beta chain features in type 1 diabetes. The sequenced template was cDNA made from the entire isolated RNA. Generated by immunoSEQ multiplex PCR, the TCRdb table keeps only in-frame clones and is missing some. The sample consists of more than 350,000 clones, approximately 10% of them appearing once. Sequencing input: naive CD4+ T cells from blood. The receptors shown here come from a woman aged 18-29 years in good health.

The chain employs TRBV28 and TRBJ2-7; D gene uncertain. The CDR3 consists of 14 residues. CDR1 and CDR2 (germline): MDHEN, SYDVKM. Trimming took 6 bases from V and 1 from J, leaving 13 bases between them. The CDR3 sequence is CASSPTSGSYEQYV. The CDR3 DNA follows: TGTGCCAGCAGCCCTACCTCGGGTTCCTACGAGCAGTACGTC.

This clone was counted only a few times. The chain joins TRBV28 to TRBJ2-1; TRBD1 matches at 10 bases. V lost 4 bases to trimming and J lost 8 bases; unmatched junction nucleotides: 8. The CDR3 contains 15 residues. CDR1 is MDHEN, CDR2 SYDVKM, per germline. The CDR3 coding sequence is TGTGCCAGCAGTTCGCCGGGACAGGGGCTCGATGAGCAGTTCTTC. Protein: CASSSPGQGLDEQFF.

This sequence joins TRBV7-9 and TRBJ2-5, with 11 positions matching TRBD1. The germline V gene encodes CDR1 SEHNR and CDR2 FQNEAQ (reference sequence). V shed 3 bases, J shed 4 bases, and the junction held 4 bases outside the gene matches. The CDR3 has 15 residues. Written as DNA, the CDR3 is TGTGCCAGCAGCTTTGGACAGGGGGCGGGAGAGACCCAGTACTTC. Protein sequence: CASSFGQGAGETQYF.

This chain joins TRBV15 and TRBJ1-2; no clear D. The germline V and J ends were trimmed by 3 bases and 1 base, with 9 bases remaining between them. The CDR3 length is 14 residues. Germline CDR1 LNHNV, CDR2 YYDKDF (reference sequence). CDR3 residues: CATSSPGYNYGYTF. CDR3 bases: TGTGCCACCAGCAGCCCCGGGTATAACTATGGCTACACCTTC.

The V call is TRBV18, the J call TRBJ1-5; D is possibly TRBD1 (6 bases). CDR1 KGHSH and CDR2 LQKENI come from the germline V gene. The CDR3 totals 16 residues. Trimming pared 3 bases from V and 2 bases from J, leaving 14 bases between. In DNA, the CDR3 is TGTGCCAGCTCACCCAAGGGGGGATGGGGCAATCAGCCCCAGCATTTT. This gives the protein CASSPKGGWGNQPQHF.

The CDR3 coding sequence is TGTGCCAGCAGCCCCGTGGGGTGGGATGAAAAACTGTTTTTT. Its translation is CASSPVGWDEKLFF. The chain carries TRBV13 and TRBJ1-4, with D unresolved. Germline V lookup: CDR1 PRHDT, CDR2 FYEKMQ (reference sequence). Trimming stripped 5 bases from V and 6 bases from J, with 13 bases between. The CDR3 consists of 14 residues.

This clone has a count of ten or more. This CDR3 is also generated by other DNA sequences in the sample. The CDR3 sequence: CASSRGAGANVLTF. DNA for the CDR3: TGTGCCAGCAGCCGAGGGGCTGGGGCCAACGTCCTGACTTTC. The rearrangement links TRBV7-2 to TRBJ2-6; possibly TRBD1 or TRBD2 for D (5 bases each). This CDR3 has 14 residues. Germline CDR1 reads SGHTA; CDR2 reads FQGNSA. V lost 5 bases and J 2 bases, leaving 7 bases between the germline ends.

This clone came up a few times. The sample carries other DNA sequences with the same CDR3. The CDR3 sequence is CASSLVGGSGYNEQFF. The CDR3 DNA is TGTGCCAGCAGCTTAGTGGGAGGCTCGGGATACAATGAGCAGTTCTTC. V and J are TRBV7-2 and TRBJ2-1, with a possible D match to TRBD2 (6 bases). The CDR3 is 16 residues long. The V end was cut by 1 base, the J end by 4 bases, with 14 bases between. CDR1 is SGHTA, CDR2 FQGNSA, per germline.

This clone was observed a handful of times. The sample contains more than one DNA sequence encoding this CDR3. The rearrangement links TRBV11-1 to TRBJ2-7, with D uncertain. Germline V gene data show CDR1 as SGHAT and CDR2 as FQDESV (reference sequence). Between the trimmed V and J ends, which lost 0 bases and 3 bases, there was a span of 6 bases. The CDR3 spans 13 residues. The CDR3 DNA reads TGTGCCAGCAGCTTAGCGCGATACTACGAGCAGTACTTC. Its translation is CASSLARYYEQYF.

The CDR3 DNA is TGTGCCAGGGCTGGTGGGCCCTATACTGAAGCTTTCTTT. Amino acid sequence: CARAGGPYTEAFF. The chain recombines TRBV2 with TRBJ1-1; no definite D call. Germline V gene lookup returns CDR1 SNHLY and CDR2 FYNNEI. The CDR3 loop spans 13 amino acids. Deletions cut 9 bases from V and 5 bases from J, with 16 bases between.

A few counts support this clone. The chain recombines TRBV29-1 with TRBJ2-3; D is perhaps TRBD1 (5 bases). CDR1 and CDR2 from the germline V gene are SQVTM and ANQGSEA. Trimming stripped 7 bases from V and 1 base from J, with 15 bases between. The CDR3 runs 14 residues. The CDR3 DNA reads TGCAGCGGGAGCAGGGTATACCGCACAGATACGCAGTATTTT. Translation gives CSGSRVYRTDTQYF.

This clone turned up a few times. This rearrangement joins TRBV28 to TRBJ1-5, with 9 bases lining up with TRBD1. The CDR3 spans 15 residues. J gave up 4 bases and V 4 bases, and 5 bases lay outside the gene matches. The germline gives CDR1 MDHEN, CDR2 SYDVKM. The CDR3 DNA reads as TGTGCCAGCAGTTGGGGACAGGGTGGGAATCAGCCCCAGCATTTT. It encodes CASSWGQGGNQPQHF. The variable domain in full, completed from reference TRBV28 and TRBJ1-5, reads DVKVTQSSRYLVKRTGEKVFLECVQDMDHENMFWYRQDPGLGLRLIYFSYDVKMKEKGDIPEGYSVSREKKERFSLILESASTNQTSMYLCASSWGQGGNQPQHFGDGTRLSIL.

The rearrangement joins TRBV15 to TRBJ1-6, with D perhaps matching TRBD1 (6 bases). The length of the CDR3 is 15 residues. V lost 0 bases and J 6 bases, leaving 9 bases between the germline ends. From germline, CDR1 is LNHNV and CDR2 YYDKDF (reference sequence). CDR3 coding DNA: TGTGCCACCAGCAGAGATGCAGGGGTTAATTCACCCCTCCACTTT. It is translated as CATSRDAGVNSPLHF.

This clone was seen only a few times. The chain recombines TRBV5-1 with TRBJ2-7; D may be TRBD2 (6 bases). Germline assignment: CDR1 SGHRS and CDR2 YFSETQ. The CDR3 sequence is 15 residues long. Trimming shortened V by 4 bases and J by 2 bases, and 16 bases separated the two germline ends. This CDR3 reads CASSPLGGEAYEQYF. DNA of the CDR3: TGCGCCAGCAGCCCACTGGGGGGAGAAGCCTACGAGCAGTACTTC.

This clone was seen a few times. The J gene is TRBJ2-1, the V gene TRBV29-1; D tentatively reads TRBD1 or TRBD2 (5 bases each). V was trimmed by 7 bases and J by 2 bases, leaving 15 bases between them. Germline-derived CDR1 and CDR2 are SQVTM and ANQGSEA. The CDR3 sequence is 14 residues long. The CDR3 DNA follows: TGCAGCGGGGCATCGGGGCCAACCTACAATGAGCAGTTCTTC. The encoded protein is CSGASGPTYNEQFF.

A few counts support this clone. The CDR3 DNA sequence: TGTGCCAGCAGCTTCGGAGGGGGCAGCCCCACAGATACGCAGTATTTT. This codes for CASSFGGGSPTDTQYF. This chain uses TRBV5-4 with TRBJ2-3; TRBD1 is a possible D gene (7 bases). Trimming removed 2 bases from V and 2 bases from J, with 15 bases in between. There are 16 residues in the CDR3. The V gene's germline CDR1 is SGHNT and CDR2 YYREEE (reference sequence).

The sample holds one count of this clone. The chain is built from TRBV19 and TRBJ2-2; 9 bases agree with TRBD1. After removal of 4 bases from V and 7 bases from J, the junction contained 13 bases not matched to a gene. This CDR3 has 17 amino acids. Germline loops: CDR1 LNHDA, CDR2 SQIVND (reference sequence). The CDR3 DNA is TGTGCCAGTAGTAAATCCCCGGGACAGGGTATGGTCGGGGAGCTGTTTTTT. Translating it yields CASSKSPGQGMVGELFF.

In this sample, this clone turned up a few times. CDR3 loop: CASSLVGARSGNTIYF. CDR3 bases: TGTGCCAGCAGCTTGGTAGGAGCTCGCTCTGGAAACACCATATATTTT. The V and J genes are TRBV7-2 and TRBJ1-3; D call uncertain. Germline values: CDR1 SGHTA, CDR2 FQGNSA. Trimming pared 3 bases from V and 0 bases from J, leaving 12 bases between. The CDR3 has 16 amino acids.

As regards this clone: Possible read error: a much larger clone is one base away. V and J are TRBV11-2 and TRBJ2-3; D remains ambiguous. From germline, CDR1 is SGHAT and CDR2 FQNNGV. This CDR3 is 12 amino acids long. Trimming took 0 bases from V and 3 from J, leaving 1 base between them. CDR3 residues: CASSLETDTQYF. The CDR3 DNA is TGTGCCAGCAGCTTAGAGACAGATACGCAGTATTTT.

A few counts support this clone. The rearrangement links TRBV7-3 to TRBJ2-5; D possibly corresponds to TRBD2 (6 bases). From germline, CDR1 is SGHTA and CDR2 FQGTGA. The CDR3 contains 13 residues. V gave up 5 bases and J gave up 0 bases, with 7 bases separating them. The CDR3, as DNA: TGTGCCAGCAGCCGGGGGTACCAAGAGACCCAGTACTTC. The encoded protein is CASSRGYQETQYF.

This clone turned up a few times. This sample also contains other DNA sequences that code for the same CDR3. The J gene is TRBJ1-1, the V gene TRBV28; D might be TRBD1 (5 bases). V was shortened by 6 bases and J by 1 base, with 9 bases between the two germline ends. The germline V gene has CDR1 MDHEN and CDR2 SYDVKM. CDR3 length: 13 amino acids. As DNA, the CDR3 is TGTGCCAGCAGCTCCGGACAGAACACTGAAGCTTTCTTT. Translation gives CASSSGQNTEAFF. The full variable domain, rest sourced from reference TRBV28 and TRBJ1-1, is DVKVTQSSRYLVKRTGEKVFLECVQDMDHENMFWYRQDPGLGLRLIYFSYDVKMKEKGDIPEGYSVSREKKERFSLILESASTNQTSMYLCASSSGQNTEAFFGQGTRLTVV.

CDR3 protein: CATSRDGLLSEQYF. The CDR3 DNA is TGTGCCACCAGCAGAGACGGACTCCTCTCCGAGCAGTACTTC. V usage is TRBV15 and J usage is TRBJ2-7, with a tentative D call TRBD2 (5 bases). This CDR3 has 14 amino acids. The germline V gene encodes CDR1 LNHNV and CDR2 YYDKDF (reference sequence). V dropped 0 bases and J dropped 6 bases, with 12 bases sitting between them.

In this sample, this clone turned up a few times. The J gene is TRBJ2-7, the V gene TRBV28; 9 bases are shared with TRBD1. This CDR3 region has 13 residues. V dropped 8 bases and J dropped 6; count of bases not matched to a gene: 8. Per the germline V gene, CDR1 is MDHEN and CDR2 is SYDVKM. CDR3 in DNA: TGTGCCAGCGAACCGGGACAGGGCTTCGAGCAGTACGTC. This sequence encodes CASEPGQGFEQYV.